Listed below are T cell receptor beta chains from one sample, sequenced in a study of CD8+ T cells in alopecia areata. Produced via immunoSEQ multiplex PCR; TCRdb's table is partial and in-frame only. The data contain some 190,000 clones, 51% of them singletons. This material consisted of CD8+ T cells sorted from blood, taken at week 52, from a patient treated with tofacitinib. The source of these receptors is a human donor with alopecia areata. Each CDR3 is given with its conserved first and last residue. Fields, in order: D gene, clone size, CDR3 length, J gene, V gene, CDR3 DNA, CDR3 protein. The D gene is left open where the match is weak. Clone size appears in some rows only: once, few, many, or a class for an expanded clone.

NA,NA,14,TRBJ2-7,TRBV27,TGTGCCAGCAGTCATAATTCGGGACAAAGCGAGCAGTACTTC,CASSHNSGQSEQYF
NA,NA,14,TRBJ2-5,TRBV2,TGTGCCAGCATTATGGGGGGGGCTGTGGAGACCCAGTACTTC,CASIMGGAVETQYF
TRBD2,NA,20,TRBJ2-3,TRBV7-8,TGTGCCAGCAGCGCACGACTAGCGGGGGGGACCTTGCCTAGCACAGATACGCAGTATTTT,CASSARLAGGTLPSTDTQYF
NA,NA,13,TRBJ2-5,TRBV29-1,TGCAGCGTTGGGCTAGCGAGGCAAGAGACCCAGTACTTC,CSVGLARQETQYF
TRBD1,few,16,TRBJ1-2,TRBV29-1,TGCAGCGTTGAAGGGGTTGGGACAGGGGCGATCTATGGCTACACCTTC,CSVEGVGTGAIYGYTF
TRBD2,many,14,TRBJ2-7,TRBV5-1,TGCGCCAGTTCGACTAGCGGGACCTACTACGAGCAGTACTTC,CASSTSGTYYEQYF
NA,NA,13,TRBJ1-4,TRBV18,TGTGCCAGCTCCCCCGGATGGGGTGAAAAACTGTTTTTT,CASSPGWGEKLFF
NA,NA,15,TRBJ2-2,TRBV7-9,TGTGCCAGCAACCCCTCGTTACTAGTTGCCGGGGAGCTGTTTTTT,CASNPSLLVAGELFF
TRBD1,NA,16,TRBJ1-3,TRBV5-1,TGCGCCAGCAGCTTGAGGGGACAGTTATCTGGAAACACCATATATTTT,CASSLRGQLSGNTIYF
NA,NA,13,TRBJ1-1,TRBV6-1,TGTGCCAGCAGCCAGGGGATGGACACTGAAGCTTTCTTT,CASSQGMDTEAFF
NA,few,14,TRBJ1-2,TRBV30,TGTGCCTGGAACCTTTGGACAGCTAACTATGGCTACACCTTC,CAWNLWTANYGYTF
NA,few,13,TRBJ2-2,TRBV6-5,TGTGCCAGCAGCCCGGGAGAGACCGGGGAGCTGTTTTTT,CASSPGETGELFF
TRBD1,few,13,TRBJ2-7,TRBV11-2,TGTGCCAGCAGCCAAGGACAGGCCTACGAGCAGTACTTC,CASSQGQAYEQYF
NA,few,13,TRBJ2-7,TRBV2,TGTGCCAGCAGCCCGGGACCCCCCTACGAGCAGTACTTC,CASSPGPPYEQYF
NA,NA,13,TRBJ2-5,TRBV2,TGTGCCAGCGCTGTGGGTTACCAAGAGACCCAGTACTTC,CASAVGYQETQYF
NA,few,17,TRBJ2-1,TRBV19,TGTGCCAGTAGTTTGACCTTAGCGGCGAGCTCCTACAATGAGCAGTTCTTC,CASSLTLAASSYNEQFF
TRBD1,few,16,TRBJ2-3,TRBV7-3,TGTGCCAGCAGCCCCGTGACAGGGGGCCTCACAGATACGCAGTATTTT,CASSPVTGGLTDTQYF
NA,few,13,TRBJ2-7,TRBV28,TGTGCCAGCAGTTTGCGGGGACCGCCCTTGCAGTACTTC,CASSLRGPPLQYF
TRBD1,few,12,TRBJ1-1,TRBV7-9,TGTGCCAGCAGCTTGACAGGGGTTGAAGCTTTCTTT,CASSLTGVEAFF
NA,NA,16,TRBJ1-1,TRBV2,TGTGCCAGCAGTGAAGGGGTAGGGGCCGCACCCCCTGAAGCTTTCTTT,CASSEGVGAAPPEAFF
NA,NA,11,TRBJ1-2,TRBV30,TGTGCCTGGGACAGAAACTATGGCTACACCTTC,CAWDRNYGYTF
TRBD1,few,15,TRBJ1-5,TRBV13,TGTGCCAGCAGTACCGACAGGGCAGGCAATCAGCCCCAGCATTTT,CASSTDRAGNQPQHF